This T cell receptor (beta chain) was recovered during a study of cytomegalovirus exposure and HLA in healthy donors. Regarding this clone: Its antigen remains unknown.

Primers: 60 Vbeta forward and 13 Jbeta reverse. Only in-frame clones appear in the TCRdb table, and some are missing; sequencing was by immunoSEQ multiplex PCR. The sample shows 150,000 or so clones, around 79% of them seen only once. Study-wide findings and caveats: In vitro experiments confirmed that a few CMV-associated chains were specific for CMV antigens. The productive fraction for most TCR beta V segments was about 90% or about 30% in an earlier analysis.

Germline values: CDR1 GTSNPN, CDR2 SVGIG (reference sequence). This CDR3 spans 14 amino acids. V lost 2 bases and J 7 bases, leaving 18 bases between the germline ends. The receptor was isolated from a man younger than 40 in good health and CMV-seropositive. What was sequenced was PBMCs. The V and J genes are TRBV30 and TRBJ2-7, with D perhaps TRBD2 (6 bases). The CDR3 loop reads CAWSPTAPRGEQYF. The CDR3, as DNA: TGTGCCTGGAGTCCGACAGCGCCCCGGGGGGAGCAGTACTTC.